The clone carrying this TCR beta chain was seen only a few times. What it binds is not known. The PCR made use of 60 Vbeta and 13 Jbeta primers. Clones were read by immunoSEQ multiplex PCR, and TCRdb kept only the in-frame ones, dropping some. The sample consists of around 150,000 clones, more than 65% of them appearing once. The data were obtained in a study of cytomegalovirus exposure and HLA in healthy donors. Study-wide results and limits: Later work found that TCR association rates differed between HLA loci; DRB1 had the most and HLA-C the fewest. For presence/absence analyses, sequencing depth was assumed to be roughly uniform across donors.

Germline lookup yields CDR1 GTSNPN and CDR2 SVGIG (reference sequence). J was trimmed by 6 bases and V by 4 bases; bases with no gene match: 13. The CDR3 totals 15 residues. The receptor's source is a young man in good health and CMV-seropositive. The sample was PBMCs. The chain combines TRBV30 with TRBJ2-3; 7 bases agree with TRBD2. This CDR3 is CAWKRLAGESDTQYF. The CDR3 DNA sequence: TGTGCCTGGAAGAGACTAGCTGGGGAGTCCGATACGCAGTATTTT.